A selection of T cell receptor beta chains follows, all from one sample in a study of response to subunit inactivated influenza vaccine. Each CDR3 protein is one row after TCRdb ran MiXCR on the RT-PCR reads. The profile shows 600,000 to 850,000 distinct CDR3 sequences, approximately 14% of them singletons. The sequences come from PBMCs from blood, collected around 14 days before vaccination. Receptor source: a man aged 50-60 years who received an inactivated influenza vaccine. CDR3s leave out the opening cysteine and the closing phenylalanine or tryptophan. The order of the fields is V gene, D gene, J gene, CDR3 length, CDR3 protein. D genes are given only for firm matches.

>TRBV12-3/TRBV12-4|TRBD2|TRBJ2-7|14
ASSRRSGRASYEQY
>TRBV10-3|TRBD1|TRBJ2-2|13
AISVGTGRTGELF
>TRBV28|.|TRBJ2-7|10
ASSLPPDEQY
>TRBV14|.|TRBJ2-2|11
ASSHGGPGELF
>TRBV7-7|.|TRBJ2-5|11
ASSFSGTETQY
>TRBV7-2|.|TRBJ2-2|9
ASSFRQELF
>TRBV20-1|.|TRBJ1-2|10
SASLGNYGYT
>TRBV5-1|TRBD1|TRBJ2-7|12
ASSFGTGKREQY
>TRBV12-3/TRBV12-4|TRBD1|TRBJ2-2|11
ASNAGGTGELF
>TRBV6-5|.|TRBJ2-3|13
ASSYATGFTDTQY
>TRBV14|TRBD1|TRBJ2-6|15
ASSSLGQGYGANVLT
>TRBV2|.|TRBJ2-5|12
ASSVGRSQETQY
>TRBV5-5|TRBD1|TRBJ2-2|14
ASSLRTGTNTGELF
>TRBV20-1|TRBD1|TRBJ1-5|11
SANRGGDQPQH
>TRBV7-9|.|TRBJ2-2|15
ASSLALRLVGAGELF
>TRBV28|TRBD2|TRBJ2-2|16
ASSLRGLAGARTGELF
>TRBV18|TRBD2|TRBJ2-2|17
ASSPQGKLAGVNPGELF
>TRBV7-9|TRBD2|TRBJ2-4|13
ASSLMGGGADIQY
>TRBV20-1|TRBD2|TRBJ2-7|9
RALAGEEQY
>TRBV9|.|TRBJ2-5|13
ASSVGGQIQETQY
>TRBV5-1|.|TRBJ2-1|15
ASSPPQTGRPRNEQF
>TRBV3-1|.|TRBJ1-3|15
ASSQDWSGRGGNTIY
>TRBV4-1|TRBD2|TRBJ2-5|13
ASSQERLAGRAQY
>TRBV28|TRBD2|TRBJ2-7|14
ASSPTIGLAGDRQY
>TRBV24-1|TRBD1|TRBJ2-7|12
ATSDPTGDDEQY
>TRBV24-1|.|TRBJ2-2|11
ATSYFDTGELF
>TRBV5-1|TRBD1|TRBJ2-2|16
ASSQDPFGQGSTGELF
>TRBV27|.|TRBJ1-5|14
ASSLKGAGGNQPQH
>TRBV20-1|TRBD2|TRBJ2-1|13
SAPVSGRSYNEQF
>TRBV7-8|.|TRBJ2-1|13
ASSLVGQSYNEQF
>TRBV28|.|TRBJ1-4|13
ASKPQGGTSEKLF
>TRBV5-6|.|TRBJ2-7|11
ASSRAGVYEQY
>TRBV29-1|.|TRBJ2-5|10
SVESIRETQY
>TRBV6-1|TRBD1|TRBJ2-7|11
ASRDRILYEQY
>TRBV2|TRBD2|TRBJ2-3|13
ASRKLAGGTDTQY
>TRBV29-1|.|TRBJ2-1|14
SAFYGRASSYNEQF
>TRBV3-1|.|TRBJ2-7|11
ASSQEDSYEQY
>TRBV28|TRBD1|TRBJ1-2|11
ASSSGQGDGYT
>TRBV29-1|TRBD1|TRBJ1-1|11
SVEVGQGLEAF
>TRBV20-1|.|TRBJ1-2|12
SARAPVTNYGYT
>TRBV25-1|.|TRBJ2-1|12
ASSEPTGYNEQF
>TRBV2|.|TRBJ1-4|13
ASSERQARGEKLF
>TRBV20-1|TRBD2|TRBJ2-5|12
SAKTSGRKETQY
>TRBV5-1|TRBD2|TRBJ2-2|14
ASRSPSGENTGELF
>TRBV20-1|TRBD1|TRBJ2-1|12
SASIGQGFNEQF
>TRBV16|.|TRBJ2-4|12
ASSQAGPKNIQY
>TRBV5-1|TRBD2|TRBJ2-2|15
ASSHGAGGQATGELF
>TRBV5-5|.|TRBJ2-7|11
ASSLAGGVRQY
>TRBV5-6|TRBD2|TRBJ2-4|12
ASSATSGRNIQY
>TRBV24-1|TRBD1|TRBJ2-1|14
ATSDEGTGSGNEQF
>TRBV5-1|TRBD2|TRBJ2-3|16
ASSSRPSGGTSTDTQY
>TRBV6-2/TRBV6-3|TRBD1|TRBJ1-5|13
ASSYQTGASQPQH
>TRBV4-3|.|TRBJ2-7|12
ASSQDFLAREQY
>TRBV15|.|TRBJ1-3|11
ATSRDGLGTIY
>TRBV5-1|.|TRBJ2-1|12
ASSPSATGNEQF
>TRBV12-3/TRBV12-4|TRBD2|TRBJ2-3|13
ASSSTSGNPDTQY
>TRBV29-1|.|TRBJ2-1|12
SVEFGLLYNEQF